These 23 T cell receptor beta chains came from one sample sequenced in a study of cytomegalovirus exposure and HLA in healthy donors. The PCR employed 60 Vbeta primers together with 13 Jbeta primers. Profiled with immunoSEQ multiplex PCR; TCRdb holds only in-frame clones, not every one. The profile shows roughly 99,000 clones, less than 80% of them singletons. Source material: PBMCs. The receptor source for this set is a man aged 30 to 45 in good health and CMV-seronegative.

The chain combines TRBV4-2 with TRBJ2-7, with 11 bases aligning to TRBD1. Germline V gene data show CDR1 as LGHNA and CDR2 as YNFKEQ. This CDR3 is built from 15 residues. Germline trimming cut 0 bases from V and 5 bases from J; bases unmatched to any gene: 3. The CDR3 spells CASSQDWTGGHEQYF. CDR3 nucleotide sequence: TGTGCCAGCAGCCAAGACTGGACAGGGGGCCACGAGCAGTACTTC.

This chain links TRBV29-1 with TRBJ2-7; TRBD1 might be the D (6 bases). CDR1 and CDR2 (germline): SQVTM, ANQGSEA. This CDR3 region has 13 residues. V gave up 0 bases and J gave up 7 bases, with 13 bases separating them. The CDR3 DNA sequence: TGCAGCGTTGAAGATACAGGGACGTTAGAGCAGTACTTC. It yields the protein CSVEDTGTLEQYF.

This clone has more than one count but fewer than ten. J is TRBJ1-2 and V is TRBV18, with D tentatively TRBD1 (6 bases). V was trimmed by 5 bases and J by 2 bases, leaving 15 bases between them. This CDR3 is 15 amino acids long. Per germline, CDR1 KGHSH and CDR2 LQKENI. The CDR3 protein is CASSDNRVSNYGYTF. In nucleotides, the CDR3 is TGTGCCAGCTCAGATAACAGGGTGTCGAACTATGGCTACACCTTC.

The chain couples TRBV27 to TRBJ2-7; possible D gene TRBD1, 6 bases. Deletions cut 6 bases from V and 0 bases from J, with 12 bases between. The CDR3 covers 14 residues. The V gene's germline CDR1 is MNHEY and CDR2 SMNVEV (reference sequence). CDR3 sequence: CASRDRSFSYEQYF. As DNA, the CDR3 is TGTGCCAGCAGAGACAGGTCGTTCTCCTACGAGCAGTACTTC.

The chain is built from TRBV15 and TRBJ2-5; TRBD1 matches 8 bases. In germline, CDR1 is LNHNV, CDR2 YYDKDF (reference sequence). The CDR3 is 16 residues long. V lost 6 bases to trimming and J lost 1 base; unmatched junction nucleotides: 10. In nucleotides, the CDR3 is TGTGCCACCAGAGAGGGGACAGGAGAACCCCAAGAGACCCAGTACTTC. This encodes CATREGTGEPQETQYF.

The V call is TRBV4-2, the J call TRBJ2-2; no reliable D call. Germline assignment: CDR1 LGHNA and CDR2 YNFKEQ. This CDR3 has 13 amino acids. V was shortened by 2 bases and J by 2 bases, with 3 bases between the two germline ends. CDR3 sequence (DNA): TGTGCCAGCAGCCAATATAACACCGGGGAGCTGTTTTTT. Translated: CASSQYNTGELFF.

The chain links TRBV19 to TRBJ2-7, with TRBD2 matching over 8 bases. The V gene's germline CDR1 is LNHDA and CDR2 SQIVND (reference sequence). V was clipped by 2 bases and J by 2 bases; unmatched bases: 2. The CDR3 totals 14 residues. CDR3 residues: CASSIHGRAYEQYF. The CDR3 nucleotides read TGTGCCAGTAGTATACACGGGAGGGCCTACGAGCAGTACTTC.

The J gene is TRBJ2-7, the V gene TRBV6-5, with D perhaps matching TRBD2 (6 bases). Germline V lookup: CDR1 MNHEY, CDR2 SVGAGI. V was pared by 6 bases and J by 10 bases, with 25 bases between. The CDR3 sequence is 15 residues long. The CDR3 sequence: CASSPPGTGVGLQYF. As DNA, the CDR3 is TGTGCCAGCAGCCCTCCCGGGACGGGGGTCGGCCTTCAGTACTTC.

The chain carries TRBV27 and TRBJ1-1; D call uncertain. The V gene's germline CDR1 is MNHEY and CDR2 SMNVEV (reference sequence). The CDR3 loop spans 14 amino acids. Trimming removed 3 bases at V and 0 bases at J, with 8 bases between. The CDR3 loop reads CASSFNRMNTEAFF. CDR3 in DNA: TGTGCCAGCAGTTTTAACAGAATGAACACTGAAGCTTTCTTT.

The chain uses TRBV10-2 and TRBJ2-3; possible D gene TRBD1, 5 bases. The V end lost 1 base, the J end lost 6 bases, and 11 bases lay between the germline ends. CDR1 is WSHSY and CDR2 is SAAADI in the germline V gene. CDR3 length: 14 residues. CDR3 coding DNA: TGCGCCAGCAGTGAGTACGCTAGGGGCGATACGCAGTATTTT. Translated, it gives CASSEYARGDTQYF.

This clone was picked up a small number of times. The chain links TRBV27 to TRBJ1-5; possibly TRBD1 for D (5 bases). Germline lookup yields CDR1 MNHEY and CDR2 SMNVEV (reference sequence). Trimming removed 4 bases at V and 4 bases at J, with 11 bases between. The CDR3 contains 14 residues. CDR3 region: CASSSLDRNQPQHF. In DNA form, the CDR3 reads TGTGCCAGCAGTTCCCTCGACAGAAATCAGCCCCAGCATTTT.

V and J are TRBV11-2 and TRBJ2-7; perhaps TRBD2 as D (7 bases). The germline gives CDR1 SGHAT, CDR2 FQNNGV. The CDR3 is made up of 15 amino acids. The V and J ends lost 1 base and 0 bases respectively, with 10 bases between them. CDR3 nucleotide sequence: TGTGCCAGCAGCTTAGGAAGGGGGGGCTCCTACGAGCAGTACTTC. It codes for CASSLGRGGSYEQYF.

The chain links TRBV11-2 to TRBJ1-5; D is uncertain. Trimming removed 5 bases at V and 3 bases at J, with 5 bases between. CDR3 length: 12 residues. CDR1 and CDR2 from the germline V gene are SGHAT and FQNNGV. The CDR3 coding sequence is TGTGCCAGCAGCGAGAACAATCAGCCCCAGCATTTT. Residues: CASSENNQPQHF.

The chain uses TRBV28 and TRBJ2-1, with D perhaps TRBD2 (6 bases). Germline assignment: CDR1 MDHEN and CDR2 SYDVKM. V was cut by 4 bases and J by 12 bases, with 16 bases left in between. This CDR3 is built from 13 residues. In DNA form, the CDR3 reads TGTGCCAGCAGTTCCGGGACTTTACCCCTGCAGTTCTTC. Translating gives CASSSGTLPLQFF.

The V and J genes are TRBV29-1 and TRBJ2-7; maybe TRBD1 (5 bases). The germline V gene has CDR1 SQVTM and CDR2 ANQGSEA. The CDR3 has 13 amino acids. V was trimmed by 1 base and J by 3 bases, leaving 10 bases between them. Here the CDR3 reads CSVEGGSYYEQYF. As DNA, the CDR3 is TGCAGCGTTGAAGGGGGCTCTTACTACGAGCAGTACTTC.

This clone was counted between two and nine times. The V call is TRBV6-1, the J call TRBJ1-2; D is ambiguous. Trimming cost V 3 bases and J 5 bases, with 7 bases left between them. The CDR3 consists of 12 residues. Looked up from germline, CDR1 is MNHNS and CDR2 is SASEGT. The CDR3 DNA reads TGTGCCAGCAGTGATAATCGGTATGGCTACACCTTC. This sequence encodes CASSDNRYGYTF.

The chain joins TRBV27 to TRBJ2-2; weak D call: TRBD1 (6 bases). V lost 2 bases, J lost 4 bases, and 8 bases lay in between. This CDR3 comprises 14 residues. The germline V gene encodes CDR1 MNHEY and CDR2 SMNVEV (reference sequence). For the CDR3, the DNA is TGTGCCAGCAGTTTAGGGGACACCACCGGGGAGCTGTTTTTT. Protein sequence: CASSLGDTTGELFF.

The DNA for the CDR3 is TGTGCCAGCAGCCCACAGCAGGTGCTCCAAGAGACCCAGTACTTC. Its translation is CASSPQQVLQETQYF. The V call is TRBV7-9, the J call TRBJ2-5, with D hard to call. The CDR3 contains 15 residues. Trimming shortened V by 5 bases and J by 1 base, and 14 bases separated the two germline ends. The germline V gene has CDR1 SEHNR and CDR2 FQNEAQ (reference sequence).

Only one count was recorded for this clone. In DNA, the CDR3 is TGTGCCAGCAGAAAGCGGGGACAGGGCAATCAGCCCCAGCATTTT. This translates into CASRKRGQGNQPQHF. The chain has TRBV27 and TRBJ1-5; 8 bases map to TRBD1. The ends lost 6 bases at V and 2 bases at J; junction bases unmatched: 6. The CDR3 totals 15 residues. In germline, CDR1 is MNHEY, CDR2 SMNVEV (reference sequence).

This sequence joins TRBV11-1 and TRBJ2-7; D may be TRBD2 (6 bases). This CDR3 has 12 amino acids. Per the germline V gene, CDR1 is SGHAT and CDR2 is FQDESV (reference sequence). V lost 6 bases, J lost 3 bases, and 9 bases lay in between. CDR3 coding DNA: TGTGCCAGCAGTCTGGGACTCTACGAGCAGTACTTC. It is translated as CASSLGLYEQYF.

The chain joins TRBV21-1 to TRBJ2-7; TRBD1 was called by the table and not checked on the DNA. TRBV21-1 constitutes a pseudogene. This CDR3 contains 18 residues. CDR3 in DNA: TGTGCCAGCAGCAAAGCCAGCGATGGGACAGGGTTCTCCTACGAGCAGTACTTC. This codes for CASSKASDGTGFSYEQYF.

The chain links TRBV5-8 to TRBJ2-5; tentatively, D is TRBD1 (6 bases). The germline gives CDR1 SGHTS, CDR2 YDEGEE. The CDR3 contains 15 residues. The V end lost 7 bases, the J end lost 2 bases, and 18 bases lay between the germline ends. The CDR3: CASQVPGTRQETQYF. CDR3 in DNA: TGTGCCAGCCAAGTCCCCGGGACAAGACAAGAGACCCAGTACTTC.

The CDR3 DNA is TGTGCCAGCTCCCACACCGAGCCTATGGGCGATGAAAAACTGTTTTTT. This sequence encodes CASSHTEPMGDEKLFF. This chain uses TRBV18 with TRBJ1-4; D remains ambiguous. With 6 bases removed from V and 6 bases from J, the gap between germline ends came to 20 bases. Germline CDR1 is KGHSH and CDR2 is LQKENI. The CDR3 totals 16 residues.